A selection of T cell receptor beta chains follows, all from one sample in a study of blood T cell repertoires in COVID-19. Here immunoSEQ multiplex PCR was the method, and the copy in TCRdb shows in-frame clones only, minus some. This sample has about 270,000 clones; 70% to 90% occur once, and the top ten carry about 4%. Sequencing used PBMCs or T cells enriched from blood (not recorded which). These receptor sequences come from a woman in her twenties or thirties with acute COVID-19. CDR3s leave out the opening cysteine and the closing phenylalanine or tryptophan.

>TRBV19|TRBJ1-5
ASSIDEGGQPQH
>TRBV15|TRBJ2-6
ATSRESSGANVLT
>TRBV14|TRBJ2-3
ASSQGLAGGDTQY
>TRBV18|TRBJ1-3
ASSPSRSSGNTIY
>TRBV11-2|TRBJ2-7
ASRDTGLALALYEQY
>TRBV29-1|TRBJ2-7
SVEDRAGGIYEQY
>TRBV5-6|TRBJ2-7
ASRPTGNYEQY
>TRBV19|TRBJ1-1
ASTDQGGSTEAF
>TRBV19|TRBJ2-3
ASSMEREGLATDTQY
>TRBV10-2|TRBJ2-7
ASKGVSWDEQY
>TRBV4-1|TRBJ2-7
ASSQGYSGRPSSYEQY